This T cell receptor (beta chain) stems from a study of blood T cells in healthy people across ages. It was with a sample-barcoded 5' primer and a J-beta primer mix that a second PCR of roughly 7 to 12 cycles was run. TCRdb re-called the 5' RACE reads through MiXCR, storing one row per CDR3 protein. The sample has 1.5 million to 2 million distinct CDR3 sequences; around half are singletons. On this clonotype: Its antigen is currently unknown.

Study-level results: It was the long-lived donors that had more naive CD4+ cells and higher diversity than aged donors. While age rose, TCR beta diversity per million T cells dropped in a roughly linear way.

CDR1 and CDR2 (germline): SGHDT, YYEEEE. The CDR3 runs to 16 residues. The germline V and J ends were trimmed by 0 bases and 5 bases, with 17 bases remaining between them. V is TRBV5-6 and J is TRBJ2-5; D may be TRBD2 (5 bases). Sequenced sample: blood. The clonotype originates from a woman aged 35 to 49 in good health. The CDR3 nucleotides read TGTGCCAGCAGCTTGGTTGGTAGAGGGCGTGGCGAGACCCAGTACTTC. It encodes CASSLVGRGRGETQYF.